This T cell receptor beta chain was sequenced in a study of radiotherapy plus CTLA-4 blockade in lung cancer (dated 2018 in TCRdb). Some background on the complete study: Objective responses occurred in around 19% of enrolled patients, and around 30% achieved disease control. General conclusions and limits of the study: After treatment with radiotherapy and ipilimumab, TCR clones that originated in tumors expanded in peripheral blood. The strongest predictors of response were reported to be early dynamic shifts in blood T cell clones along with a rise in serum interferon-beta following radiation.

Library preparation used the immunoSEQ multiplex PCR assay. The immuneACCESS repertoire file appears here via TCRdb, limited to in-frame rearrangements. These files lack a portion of the clones; in checked studies, under half of the deficit traces to unresolved V genes, and the cause of the others is not known. This sample lists around 40,000 clones; approximately 83% were detected once. Jointly, the top ten make up roughly 23% of the sample. As for this clone: Its antigen is currently not known. One junction end disagrees with the germline gene, perhaps due to a read error.

The study evaluated CTLA-4 blockade (ipilimumab) given together with focal radiation therapy in patients who had chemo-refractory metastatic non-small-cell lung cancer. Sequenced material: peripheral blood, taken from a patient treated with radiotherapy plus ipilimumab. This receptor was identified in a human donor with non-small cell lung cancer whose response to radiotherapy plus ipilimumab could not be evaluated.

In nucleotide form, the sequence is TGTGCTAGCAGTGACAGGGGGCGATGTATCGGGCAGTACTTC. Translated, this is CASSDRGRCIGQYF. This sequence uses TRBV7-7 and TRBJ2-7; 10 bases in the junction line up with TRBD1. According to the germline V gene (reference sequence), CDR1 reads SSHAT and CDR2 reads FNYEAQ. The CDR3 runs 14 amino acids, cysteine and phenylalanine included. The read is trimmed to its CDR3 DNA, 42 bases read in frame from base 1.